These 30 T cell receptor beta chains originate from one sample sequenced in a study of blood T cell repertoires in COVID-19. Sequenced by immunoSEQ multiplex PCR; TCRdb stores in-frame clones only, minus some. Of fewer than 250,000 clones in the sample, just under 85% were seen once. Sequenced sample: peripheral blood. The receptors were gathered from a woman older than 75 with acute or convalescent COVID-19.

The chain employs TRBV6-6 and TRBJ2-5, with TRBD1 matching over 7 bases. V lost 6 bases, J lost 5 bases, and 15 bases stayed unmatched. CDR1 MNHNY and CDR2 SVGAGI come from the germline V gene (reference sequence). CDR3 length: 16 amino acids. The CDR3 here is CASSPVSGSRGETQYF. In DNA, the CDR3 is TGTGCCAGCAGCCCCGTAAGTGGGTCCAGGGGGGAGACCCAGTACTTC.

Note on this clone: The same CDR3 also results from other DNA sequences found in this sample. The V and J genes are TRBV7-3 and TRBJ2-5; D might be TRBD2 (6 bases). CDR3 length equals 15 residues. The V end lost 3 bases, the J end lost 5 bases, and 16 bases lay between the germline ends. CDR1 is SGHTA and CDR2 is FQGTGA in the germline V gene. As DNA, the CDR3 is TGTGCCAGCAGCTTGGGCACACCGGAGGGGGAGACCCAGTACTTC. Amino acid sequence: CASSLGTPEGETQYF.

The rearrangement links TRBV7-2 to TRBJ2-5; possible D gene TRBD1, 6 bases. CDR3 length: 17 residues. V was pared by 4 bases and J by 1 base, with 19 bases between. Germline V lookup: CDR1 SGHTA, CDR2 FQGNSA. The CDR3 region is CASSSIAPYRVQETQYF. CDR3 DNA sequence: TGTGCCAGCAGCTCGATTGCACCCTACAGGGTCCAAGAGACCCAGTACTTC.

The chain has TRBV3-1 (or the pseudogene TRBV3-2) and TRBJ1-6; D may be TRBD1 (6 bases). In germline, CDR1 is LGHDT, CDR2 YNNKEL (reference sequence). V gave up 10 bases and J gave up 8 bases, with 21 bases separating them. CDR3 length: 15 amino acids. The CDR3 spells CATRSEGVDYSPLHF. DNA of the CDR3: TGTGCCACCCGCTCTGAGGGGGTTGATTATTCACCCCTCCACTTT.

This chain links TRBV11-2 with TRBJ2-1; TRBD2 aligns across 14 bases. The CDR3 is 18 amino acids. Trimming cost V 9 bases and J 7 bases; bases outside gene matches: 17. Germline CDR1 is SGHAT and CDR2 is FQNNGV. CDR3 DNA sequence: TGTGCCAGGGGAGAAAATCGGGGACTAGCGGGAGCGGAAAATGAGCAGTTCTTC. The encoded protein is CARGENRGLAGAENEQFF.

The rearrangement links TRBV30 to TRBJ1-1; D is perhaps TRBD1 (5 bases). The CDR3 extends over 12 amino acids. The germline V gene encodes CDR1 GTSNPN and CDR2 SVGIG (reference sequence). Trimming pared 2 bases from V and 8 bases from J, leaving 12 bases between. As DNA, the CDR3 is TGTGCCTGGAGTAGGGGCGCGACCGAAGCTTTCTTT. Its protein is CAWSRGATEAFF.

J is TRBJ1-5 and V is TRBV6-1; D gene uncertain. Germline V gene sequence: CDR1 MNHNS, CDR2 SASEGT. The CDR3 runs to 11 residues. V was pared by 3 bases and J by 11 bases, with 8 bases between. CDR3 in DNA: TGTGCCAGCAGTGATATGAGGGCCCAGCATTTT. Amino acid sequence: CASSDMRAQHF.

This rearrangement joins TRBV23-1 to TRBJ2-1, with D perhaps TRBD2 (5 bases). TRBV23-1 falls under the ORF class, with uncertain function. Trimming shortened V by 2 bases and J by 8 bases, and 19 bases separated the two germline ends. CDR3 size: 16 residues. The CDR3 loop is CASSQRRYGETDEQFF. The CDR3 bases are TGCGCCAGCAGTCAAAGGAGGTACGGGGAAACGGATGAGCAGTTCTTC.

The CDR3 bases are TGTGCCAGCAGCTCCTCACGGACTAGCGGGAGGGCGGAGACCCAGTACTTC. Protein: CASSSSRTSGRAETQYF. The chain combines TRBV7-8 with TRBJ2-5; 15 bases fit TRBD2. The CDR3 extends over 17 amino acids. Trimming removed 4 bases from V and 5 bases from J; junction bases left unmatched: 8. Per germline, CDR1 SGHVS and CDR2 FQNEAQ.

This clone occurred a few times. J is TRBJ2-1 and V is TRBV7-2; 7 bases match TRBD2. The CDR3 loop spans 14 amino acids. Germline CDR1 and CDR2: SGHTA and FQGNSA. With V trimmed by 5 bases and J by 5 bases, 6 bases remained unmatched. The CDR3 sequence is CASSPGLYNNEQFF. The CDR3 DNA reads TGTGCCAGCAGCCCGGGACTATACAACAATGAGCAGTTCTTC.

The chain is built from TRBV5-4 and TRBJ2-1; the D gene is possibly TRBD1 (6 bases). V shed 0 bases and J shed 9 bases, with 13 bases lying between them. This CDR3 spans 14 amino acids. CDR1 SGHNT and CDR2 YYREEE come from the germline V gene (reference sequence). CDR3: CASSLDRAKSEQFF. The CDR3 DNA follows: TGTGCCAGCAGCTTGGACAGGGCGAAGAGTGAGCAGTTCTTC.

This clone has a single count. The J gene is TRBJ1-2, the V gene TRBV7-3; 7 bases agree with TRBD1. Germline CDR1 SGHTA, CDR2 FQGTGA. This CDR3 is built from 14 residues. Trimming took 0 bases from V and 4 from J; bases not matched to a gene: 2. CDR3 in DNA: TGTGCCAGCAGCTTAACCGGGACAGCCTATGGCTACACCTTC. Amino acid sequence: CASSLTGTAYGYTF.

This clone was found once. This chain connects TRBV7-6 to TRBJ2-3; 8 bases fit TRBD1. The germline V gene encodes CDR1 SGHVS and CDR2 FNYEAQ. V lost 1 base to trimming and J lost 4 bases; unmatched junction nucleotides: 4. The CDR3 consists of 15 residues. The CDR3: CASSLGAGGADTQYF. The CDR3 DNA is TGTGCCAGCAGCTTAGGGGCAGGGGGCGCAGATACGCAGTATTTT.

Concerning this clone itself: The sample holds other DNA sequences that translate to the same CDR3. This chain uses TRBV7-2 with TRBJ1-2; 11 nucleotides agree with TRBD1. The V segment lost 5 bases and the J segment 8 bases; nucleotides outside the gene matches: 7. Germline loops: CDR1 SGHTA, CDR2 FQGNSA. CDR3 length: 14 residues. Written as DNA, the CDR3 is TGTGCCAGCAGCCCCGGACAGGGGGCGCGGGGCTACACCTTC. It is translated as CASSPGQGARGYTF.

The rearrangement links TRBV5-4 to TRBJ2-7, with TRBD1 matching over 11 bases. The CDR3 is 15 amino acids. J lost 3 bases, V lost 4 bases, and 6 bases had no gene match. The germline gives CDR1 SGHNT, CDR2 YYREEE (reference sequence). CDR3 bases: TGTGCCAGCAGCACAGGACAGGGGGCGTTCTACGAGCAGTACTTC. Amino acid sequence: CASSTGQGAFYEQYF.

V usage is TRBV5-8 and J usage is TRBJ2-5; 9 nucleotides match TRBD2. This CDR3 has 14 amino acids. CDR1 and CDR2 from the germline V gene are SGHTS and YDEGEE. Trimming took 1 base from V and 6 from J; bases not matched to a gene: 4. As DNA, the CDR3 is TGTGCCAGCAGCTTGACGGCGGGGGGGAAGACCCAGTACTTC. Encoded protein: CASSLTAGGKTQYF.

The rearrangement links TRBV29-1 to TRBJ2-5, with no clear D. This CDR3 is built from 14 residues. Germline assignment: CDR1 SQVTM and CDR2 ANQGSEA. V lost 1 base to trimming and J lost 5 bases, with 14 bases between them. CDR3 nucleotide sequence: TGCAGCGTTGAAGGTGGGTCGGCCAGGGAGACCCAGTACTTC. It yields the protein CSVEGGSARETQYF.

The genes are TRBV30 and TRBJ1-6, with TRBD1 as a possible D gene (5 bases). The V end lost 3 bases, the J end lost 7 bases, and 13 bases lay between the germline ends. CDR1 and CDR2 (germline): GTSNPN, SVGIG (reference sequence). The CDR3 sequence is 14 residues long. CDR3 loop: CAWSLSGRNSPLHF. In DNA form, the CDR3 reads TGTGCCTGGAGCCTTTCAGGGCGGAATTCACCCCTCCACTTT.

The CDR3 sequence: CASSFLQGGNTEAFF. DNA of the CDR3: TGTGCCAGCAGCTTTCTCCAGGGGGGGAACACTGAAGCTTTCTTT. The chain has TRBV7-9 and TRBJ1-1; 7 nucleotides line up with TRBD1. CDR3 length: 15 residues. In germline, CDR1 is SEHNR, CDR2 FQNEAQ (reference sequence). V lost 3 bases to trimming and J lost 1 base; unmatched junction nucleotides: 5. Drawing the rest from reference TRBV7-9 and TRBJ1-1, the complete variable domain is DTGVSQNPRHKITKRGQNVTFRCDPISEHNRLYWYRQTLGQGPEFLTYFQNEAQLEKSRLLSDRFSAERPKGSFSTLEIQRTEQGDSAMYLCASSFLQGGNTEAFFGQGTRLTVV.

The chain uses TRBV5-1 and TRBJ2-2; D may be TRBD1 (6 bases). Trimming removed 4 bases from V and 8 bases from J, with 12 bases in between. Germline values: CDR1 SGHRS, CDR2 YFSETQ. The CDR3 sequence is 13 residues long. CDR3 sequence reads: CASSAQGTGELFF. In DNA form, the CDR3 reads TGCGCCAGCAGCGCGCAGGGGACGGGGGAGCTGTTTTTT.

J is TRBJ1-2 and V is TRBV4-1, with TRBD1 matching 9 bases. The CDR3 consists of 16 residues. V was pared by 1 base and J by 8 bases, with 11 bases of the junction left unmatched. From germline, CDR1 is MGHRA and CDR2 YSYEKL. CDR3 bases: TGCGCCAGCAGCCAAGGAGCACAGGGGGCGAACCGCGGCTACACCTTC. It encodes CASSQGAQGANRGYTF.

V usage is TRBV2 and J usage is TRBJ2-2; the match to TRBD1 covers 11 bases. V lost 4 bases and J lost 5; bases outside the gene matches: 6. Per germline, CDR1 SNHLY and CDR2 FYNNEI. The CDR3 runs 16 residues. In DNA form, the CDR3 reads TGTGCCAGCAGTGCAGGACAGGGGGCGCGGACCGGGGAGCTGTTTTTT. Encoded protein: CASSAGQGARTGELFF.

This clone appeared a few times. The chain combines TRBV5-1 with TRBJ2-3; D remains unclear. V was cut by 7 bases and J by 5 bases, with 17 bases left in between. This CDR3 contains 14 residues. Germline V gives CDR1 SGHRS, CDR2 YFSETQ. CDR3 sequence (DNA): TGCGCCAGCCGAACTGACTCTACGAGAGATACGCAGTATTTT. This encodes CASRTDSTRDTQYF.

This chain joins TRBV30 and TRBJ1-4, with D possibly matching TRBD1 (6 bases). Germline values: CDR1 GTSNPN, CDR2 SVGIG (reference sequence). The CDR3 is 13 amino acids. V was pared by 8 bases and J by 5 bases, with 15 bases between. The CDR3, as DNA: TGTGCCGGGAAACAGGGTATGAATGAAAAACTGTTTTTT. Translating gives CAGKQGMNEKLFF.

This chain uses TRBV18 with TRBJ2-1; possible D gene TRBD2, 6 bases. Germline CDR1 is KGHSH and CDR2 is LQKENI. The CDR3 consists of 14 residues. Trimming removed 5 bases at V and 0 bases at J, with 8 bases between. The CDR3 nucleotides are TGTGCCAGCTCATCGACTAGCTCCTACAATGAGCAGTTCTTC. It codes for CASSSTSSYNEQFF.

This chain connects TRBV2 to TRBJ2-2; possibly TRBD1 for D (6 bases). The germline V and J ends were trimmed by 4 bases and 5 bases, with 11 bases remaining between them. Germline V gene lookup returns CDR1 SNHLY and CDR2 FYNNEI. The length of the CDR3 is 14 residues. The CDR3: CASSATGSTGELFF. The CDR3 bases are TGTGCCAGCAGTGCTACAGGGAGTACCGGGGAGCTGTTTTTT.

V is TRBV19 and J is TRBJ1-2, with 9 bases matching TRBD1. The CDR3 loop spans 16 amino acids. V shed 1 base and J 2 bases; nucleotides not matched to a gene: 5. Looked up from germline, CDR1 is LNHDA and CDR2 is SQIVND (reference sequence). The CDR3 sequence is CASSIGSGTGNYGYTF. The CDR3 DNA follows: TGTGCCAGTAGTATAGGTAGCGGGACAGGGAACTATGGCTACACCTTC.

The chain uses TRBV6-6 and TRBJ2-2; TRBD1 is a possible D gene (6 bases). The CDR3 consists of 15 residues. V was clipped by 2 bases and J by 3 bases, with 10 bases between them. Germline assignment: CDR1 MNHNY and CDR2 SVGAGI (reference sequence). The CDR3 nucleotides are TGTGCCAGCAGTTACCTGACAGGCTACACCGGGGAGCTGTTTTTT. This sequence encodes CASSYLTGYTGELFF.

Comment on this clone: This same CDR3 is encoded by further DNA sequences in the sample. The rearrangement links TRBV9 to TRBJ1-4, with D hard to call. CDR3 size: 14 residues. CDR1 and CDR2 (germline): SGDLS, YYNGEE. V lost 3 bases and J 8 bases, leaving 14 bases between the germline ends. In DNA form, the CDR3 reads TGTGCCAGCAGCGCCGGAGGACCCGGGGAAAAACTGTTTTTT. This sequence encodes CASSAGGPGEKLFF.

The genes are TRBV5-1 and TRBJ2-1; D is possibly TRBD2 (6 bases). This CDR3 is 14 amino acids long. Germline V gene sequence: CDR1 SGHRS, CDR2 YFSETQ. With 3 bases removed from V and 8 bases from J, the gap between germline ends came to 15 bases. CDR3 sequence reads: CASSSGWGLDEQFF. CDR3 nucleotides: TGCGCCAGCAGCTCGGGTTGGGGACTGGATGAGCAGTTCTTC.